The next 10 T cell receptor beta chains were all read from a single sample in a study of response to subunit inactivated influenza vaccine. In TCRdb, the RT-PCR reads were re-called with MiXCR into one record per CDR3 protein. Of 560,000 or so distinct CDR3 sequences listed, about 7.6% are singletons. The material sequenced was PBMCs from blood, taken around 25 months after vaccination. All receptors derive from a man aged 50 to 69 who received an inactivated influenza vaccine.

On this clonotype: This may arise from a read error, as a much more abundant clone is one base away. CDR3 in DNA: TGTGCCAGCAGCCAGGGACACCAGAACACTGAAGCTTTCTTT. It translates to CASSQGHQNTEAFF. This chain uses TRBV12-3 or TRBV12-4 with TRBJ1-1; tentatively, D is TRBD1 (6 bases). CDR3 size: 14 residues. Deletions cut 6 bases from V and 1 base from J, with 12 bases between.

In its sample, this clonotype was seen a few times. The chain has TRBV6-2 or TRBV6-3 and TRBJ1-1, with D unclear. Germline-derived CDR1 and CDR2 are MNHEY and SVGEGT. The CDR3 has 16 amino acids. Trimming pared 8 bases from V and 1 base from J, leaving 20 bases between. The CDR3 region is CASRLSNRRGNTEAFF. CDR3 sequence (DNA): TGTGCCAGCCGCCTCTCCAATCGGCGGGGGAACACTGAAGCTTTCTTT.

There are many counts of this clonotype. This chain uses TRBV18 with TRBJ2-7; a possible D gene is TRBD2 (5 bases). Trimming stripped 4 bases from V and 4 bases from J, with 20 bases between. The CDR3 runs 16 residues. CDR1 is KGHSH and CDR2 is LQKENI in the germline V gene. The CDR3 reads CASSRTPNRGKYEQYF. The CDR3 DNA reads TGTGCCAGCTCACGCACGCCAAACAGAGGGAAATACGAGCAGTACTTC.

The chain has TRBV30 and TRBJ2-1; 7 nucleotides match TRBD1. CDR1 is GTSNPN and CDR2 is SVGIG in the germline V gene (reference sequence). There are 14 residues in the CDR3. Unmatched junction bases numbered 7, after V lost 0 bases and J lost 8 bases. CDR3 DNA: TGTGCCTGGAGTGTAGACTCGACAGGGTATGAGCAGTTCTTC. It translates to CAWSVDSTGYEQFF.

This clonotype was observed many times. The V and J genes are TRBV10-3 and TRBJ1-6; D is unresolved. Per the germline V gene, CDR1 is ENHRY and CDR2 is SYGVKD. V was shortened by 3 bases and J by 6 bases, with 9 bases between the two germline ends. The CDR3 extends over 14 amino acids. CDR3 region: CAISDEGGNSPLHF. CDR3 DNA: TGTGCCATCAGTGACGAGGGAGGTAATTCACCCCTCCACTTT.

The chain is built from TRBV20-1 and TRBJ2-7; 9 positions match TRBD1. CDR3 size: 14 residues. Germline CDR1 DFQATT, CDR2 SNEGSKA (reference sequence). V dropped 5 bases and J dropped 3; count of bases not matched to a gene: 8. CDR3 coding DNA: TGCAGTGCTGGAGGACAGGACAGGGGCTACGAGCAGTACTTC. Protein: CSAGGQDRGYEQYF.

This clonotype was recorded many times. This chain connects TRBV5-5 to TRBJ2-7; 12 bases align to TRBD1. Germline V gene sequence: CDR1 SGHKS, CDR2 YYEKEE (reference sequence). Trimming removed 4 bases from V and 6 bases from J; junction bases left unmatched: 11. The CDR3 covers 16 residues. The chain's CDR3 is CASSRRKGQGAGEQYF. For the CDR3, the DNA is TGTGCCAGCAGCCGCAGGAAGGGACAGGGGGCTGGCGAGCAGTACTTC.

This clonotype has only a few counts. The V and J genes are TRBV3-1 and TRBJ1-2, with D hard to call. Trimming took 3 bases from V and 4 from J, leaving 12 bases between them. The CDR3 is made up of 14 amino acids. Germline values: CDR1 LGHDT, CDR2 YNNKEL (reference sequence). The CDR3 nucleotides read TGTGCCAGCAGCCAGACGGACGGACCCTATGGCTACACCTTC. Its translation: CASSQTDGPYGYTF.

This clonotype turned up a few times. V usage is TRBV5-1 and J usage is TRBJ1-4; TRBD1 aligns across 8 bases. CDR3 length equals 15 residues. V was pared by 3 bases and J by 4 bases, with 5 bases of the junction left unmatched. Germline CDR1 and CDR2: SGHRS and YFSETQ. Here the CDR3 reads CASSSGQGGNEKLFF. As DNA, the CDR3 is TGCGCCAGCAGCTCCGGACAGGGAGGTAATGAAAAACTGTTTTTT.

This clonotype appeared many times. This sequence joins TRBV28 and TRBJ2-3; 12 bases map to TRBD1. The CDR3 runs 16 residues. Per germline, CDR1 MDHEN and CDR2 SYDVKM. Trimming cost V 6 bases and J 2 bases; bases outside gene matches: 6. CDR3 residues: CASSLGTGGPTDTQYF. In nucleotides, the CDR3 is TGTGCCAGCAGCCTTGGGACAGGGGGCCCCACAGATACGCAGTATTTT.